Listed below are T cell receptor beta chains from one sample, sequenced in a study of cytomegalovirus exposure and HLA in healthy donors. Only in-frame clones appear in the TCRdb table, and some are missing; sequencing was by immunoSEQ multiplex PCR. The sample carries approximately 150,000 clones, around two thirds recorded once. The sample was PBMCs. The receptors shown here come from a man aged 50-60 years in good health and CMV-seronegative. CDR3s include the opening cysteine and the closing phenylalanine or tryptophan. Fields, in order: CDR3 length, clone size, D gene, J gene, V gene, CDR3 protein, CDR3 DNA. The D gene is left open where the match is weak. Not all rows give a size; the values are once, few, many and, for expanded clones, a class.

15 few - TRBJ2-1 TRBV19 CASSRPQGTYNEQFF TGTGCCAGTAGTAGACCTCAGGGAACCTACAATGAGCAGTTCTTC
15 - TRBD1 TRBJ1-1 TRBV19 CASSKPQGAATEAFF TGTGCCAGTAGTAAACCACAGGGGGCGGCCACTGAAGCTTTCTTT
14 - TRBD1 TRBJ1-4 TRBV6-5 CASSYSRTGEKLFF TGTGCCAGCAGTTATTCGAGGACAGGGGAAAAACTGTTTTTT
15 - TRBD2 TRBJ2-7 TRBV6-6 CASSYAGGQSYEQYF TGTGCCAGCAGTTACGCGGGGGGTCAGTCCTACGAGCAGTACTTC
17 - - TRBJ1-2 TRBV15 CATSRDRRTVTNYGYTF TGTGCCACCAGCAGAGACCGACGGACAGTGACTAACTATGGCTACACCTTC
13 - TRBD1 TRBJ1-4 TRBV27 CASSPRQGEKLFF TGTGCCAGCAGTCCCCGACAGGGAGAAAAACTGTTTTTT
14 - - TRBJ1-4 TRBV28 CASTQELRNEKLFF TGTGCCAGCACCCAAGAACTTCGTAATGAAAAACTGTTTTTT
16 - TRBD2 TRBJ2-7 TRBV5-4 CASSLGQGGPLYEQYF TGTGCCAGCAGCTTGGGCCAGGGAGGGCCCCTCTACGAGCAGTACTTC
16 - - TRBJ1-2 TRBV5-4 CASSLGGGGENYGYTF TGTGCCAGCAGCTTGGGCGGGGGAGGTGAAAACTATGGCTACACCTTC
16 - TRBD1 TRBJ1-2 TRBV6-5 CASSYYGQGALYGYTF TGTGCCAGCAGTTATTACGGACAGGGGGCACTTTATGGCTACACCTTC
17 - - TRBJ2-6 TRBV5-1 CASSPQGPGAGANVLTF TGCGCCAGCAGCCCCCAAGGTCCAGGGGCTGGGGCCAACGTCCTGACTTTC
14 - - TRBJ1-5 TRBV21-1 CASSSRGLGQPQHF TGTGCCAGCAGCAGCAGGGGTTTGGGGCAGCCCCAGCATTTT
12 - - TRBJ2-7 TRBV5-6 CASSFTEYEQYF TGTGCCAGCAGCTTCACAGAGTACGAGCAGTACTTC
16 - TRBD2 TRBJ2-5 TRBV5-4 CASSLAGGAMGETQYF TGTGCCAGCAGCTTGGCCGGGGGGGCGATGGGAGAGACCCAGTACTTC
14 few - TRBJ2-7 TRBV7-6 CASSFRQGIDEQYF TGTGCCAGCAGCTTTAGGCAGGGAATCGACGAGCAGTACTTC
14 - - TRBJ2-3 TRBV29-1 CSVEDVYRTDTQYF TGCAGCGTTGAAGATGTCTATCGCACAGATACGCAGTATTTT
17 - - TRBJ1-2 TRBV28 CASSLEPGGNRGYGYTF TGTGCCAGCAGTTTAGAACCGGGGGGGAATCGGGGCTATGGCTACACCTTC
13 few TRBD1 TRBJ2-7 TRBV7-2 CASSDRGSYEQYF TGTGCCAGCAGCGACAGGGGGTCCTACGAGCAGTACTTC
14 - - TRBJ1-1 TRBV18 CASSPPNSDTEAFF TGTGCCAGCTCACCACCAAACTCCGACACTGAAGCTTTCTTT
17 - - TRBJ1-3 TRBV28 CASSLWGQQRSGNTIYF TGTGCCAGCAGTTTATGGGGGCAACAGAGATCTGGAAACACCATATATTTT
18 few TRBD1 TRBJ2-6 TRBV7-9 CASSLPGTGTSGANVLTF TGTGCCAGCAGCTTACCCGGGACAGGGACCTCTGGGGCCAACGTCCTGACTTTC
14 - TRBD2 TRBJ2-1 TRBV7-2 CASYLAGGPGEQFF TGTGCCAGCTATCTAGCGGGGGGGCCAGGTGAGCAGTTCTTC
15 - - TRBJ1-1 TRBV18 CASSPPRAPLPEAFF TGTGCCAGCTCACCACCGAGGGCACCTCTACCTGAAGCTTTCTTT
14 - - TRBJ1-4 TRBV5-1 CASSLRERDEKLFF TGCGCCAGCAGCTTGAGGGAGAGGGATGAAAAACTGTTTTTT
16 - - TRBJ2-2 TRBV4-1 CASSPDRGGDTGELFF TGCGCCAGCAGCCCCGATAGGGGCGGGGACACCGGGGAGCTGTTTTTT
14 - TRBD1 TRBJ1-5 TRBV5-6 CASSLGGSGQPQHF TGTGCCAGCAGCTTAGGGGGCTCGGGGCAGCCCCAGCATTTT
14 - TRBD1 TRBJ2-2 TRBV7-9 CASSLKRDSGELFF TGTGCCAGCAGCTTAAAGAGGGACAGCGGGGAGCTGTTTTTT
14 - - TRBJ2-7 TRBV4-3 CASSQKIRAYEQYF TGCGCCAGCAGCCAAAAGATCAGGGCTTACGAGCAGTACTTC
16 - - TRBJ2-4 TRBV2 CASSPPTGLAKNIQYF TGTGCCAGCAGTCCCCCGACAGGCTTAGCCAAAAACATTCAGTACTTC
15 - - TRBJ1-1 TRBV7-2 CASSPGAPRAGEAFF TGTGCCAGCAGCCCAGGGGCCCCAAGGGCTGGTGAAGCTTTCTTT
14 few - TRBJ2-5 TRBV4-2 CASSQGYSRETQYF TGTGCCAGCAGCCAAGGATATAGCCGCGAGACCCAGTACTTC